These 14 T cell receptor beta chains originate from one sample sequenced in a study of spatial heterogeneity in lung cancer. In TCRdb, the 5' RACE reads were re-called with MiXCR into one record per CDR3 protein. The data hold more than 15,000 distinct CDR3 sequences, with about 6.3% observed a single time. Specified time point: sample taken at primary tumor resection. Regarding the study as a whole: Mutation tallies in tumors tracked expanded intratumoral alpha and beta TCR counts.

These TCRs' antigens remain unknown. Here the sequenced sample was lung tumor tissue, taken at surgery. These receptors were obtained from a male donor with early-stage non-small cell lung cancer.

The table lists this clonotype with many counts. This beta chain is an unintended read in a library built for alpha chains; its size means little. The chain has TRBV9 and TRBJ2-5, with a possible D match to TRBD2 (5 bases). This CDR3 contains 13 residues. Trimming pared 4 bases from V and 5 bases from J, leaving 12 bases between. Germline CDR1 and CDR2: SGDLS and YYNGEE. CDR3 in amino acids: CASSYGISETQYF. The CDR3, as DNA: TGTGCCAGCAGCTACGGGATTAGCGAGACCCAGTACTTC.

By share, this clonotype ranks as medium-sized (0.01 to 0.1%). A library prepared for alpha chains yielded this beta chain as an off-target read; its size is of little meaning. The chain combines TRBV18 with TRBJ1-5; D is uncertain. V lost 2 bases and J 4 bases, leaving 6 bases between the germline ends. Germline V lookup: CDR1 KGHSH, CDR2 LQKENI. The CDR3 runs to 13 residues. The DNA of the CDR3 is TGTGCCAGCTCACCAGAAGGGAATCAGCCCCAGCATTTT. As protein: CASSPEGNQPQHF.

The table lists this clonotype with many counts. The library was designed around alpha chains, so this beta chain is a stray read whose abundance carries little weight. The chain is built from TRBV20-1 and TRBJ2-3; TRBD2 is a possible D gene (5 bases). Trimming cost V 3 bases and J 2 bases, with 12 bases left between them. There are 14 residues in the CDR3. CDR1 and CDR2 (germline): DFQATT, SNEGSKA (reference sequence). CDR3 bases: TGCAGTGCTAGGGACTCAGCGGTCACAGATACGCAGTATTTT. As protein: CSARDSAVTDTQYF.

In this sample, this clonotype turned up a few times. This beta chain slipped into a library made for alpha chains as a stray read, so its size is not meaningful. This chain links TRBV20-1 with TRBJ2-5; 8 nucleotides line up with TRBD2. CDR1 DFQATT and CDR2 SNEGSKA come from the germline V gene (reference sequence). The ends lost 1 base at V and 3 bases at J; junction bases unmatched: 7. CDR3 size: 15 residues. The CDR3 sequence is CSARGASGSEETQYF. CDR3 coding DNA: TGCAGTGCTAGAGGCGCTAGCGGGTCGGAAGAGACCCAGTACTTC.

This clonotype has ten or more counts. This beta chain is a stray sequence in a library constructed for alpha chains; its clone size is not meaningful. The genes are TRBV5-1 and TRBJ1-5; unclear D gene. Germline CDR1 is SGHRS and CDR2 is YFSETQ. V lost 1 base and J lost 0, with 8 bases in between. The CDR3 runs to 15 residues. The CDR3 DNA reads TGCGCCAGCAGCTTGTACGGGGATAGCAATCAGCCCCAGCATTTT. Encoded protein: CASSLYGDSNQPQHF. The variable domain in full, with the rest retrieved from reference TRBV5-1 and TRBJ1-5, is KAGVTQTPRYLIKTRGQQVTLSCSPISGHRSVSWYQQTPGQGLQFLFEYFSETQRNKGNFPGRFSGRQFSNSRSEMNVSTLELGDSALYLCASSLYGDSNQPQHFGDGTRLSIL.

This clonotype is termed medium-sized. A library made for alpha chains picked up this beta chain off target, so its size means little. This chain uses TRBV13 with TRBJ1-1; D gene unclear. The CDR3 length is 16 residues. CDR1 is PRHDT, CDR2 FYEKMQ, per germline (reference sequence). Between the trimmed V and J ends, which lost 5 bases and 1 base, there was a span of 17 bases. CDR3 loop: CASSPRIRAGNTEAFF. As DNA, the CDR3 is TGTGCCAGCAGCCCCCGGATCCGGGCCGGGAACACTGAAGCTTTCTTT.

This clonotype occurred a few times. As an off-target read in a library built for alpha chains, this beta chain has a frequency of little significance. The gene calls are TRBV7-6 and TRBJ1-3; 7 nucleotides line up with TRBD1. The CDR3 consists of 18 residues. Germline V gives CDR1 SGHVS, CDR2 FNYEAQ. The ends lost 1 base at V and 3 bases at J; junction bases unmatched: 12. The CDR3 loop reads CASSLDQRQGGGGNTIYF. CDR3 sequence (DNA): TGTGCCAGCAGCTTAGATCAACGTCAGGGGGGCGGTGGAAACACCATATATTTT.

This clonotype occurred many times. Since the library was made to target alpha chains, this beta chain is a stray read and its abundance is not meaningful. The chain recombines TRBV27 with TRBJ2-1, with D tentatively TRBD2 (6 bases). Looked up from germline, CDR1 is MNHEY and CDR2 is SMNVEV (reference sequence). The CDR3 is 12 amino acids. Deletions cut 5 bases from V and 10 bases from J, with 12 bases between. As DNA, the CDR3 is TGTGCCAGCAGTCGCGGGGCACGGGAGCAGTTCTTC. This sequence encodes CASSRGAREQFF.

On this clonotype itself: Compared with germline, one end of the junction differs, possibly owing to a read error. This beta chain slipped into a library made for alpha chains as a stray read, so its size is not meaningful. The rearrangement links TRBV2 to TRBJ2-2, with a possible D match to TRBD1 (5 bases). This CDR3 contains 13 residues. Looked up from germline, CDR1 is SNHLY and CDR2 is FYNNEI. CDR3 nucleotides: TGTGCCAGCAAGACAGAGAACACCTGGGAGCTGTTTTTT. Residues: CASKTENTWELFF.

Many counts were recorded for this clonotype. This beta chain represents an off-target read in a library built for alpha chains; its size is of limited meaning. V gene TRBV29-1 combines with J gene TRBJ2-7; 8 nucleotides agree with TRBD1. CDR1 is SQVTM, CDR2 ANQGSEA, per germline. The CDR3 totals 16 residues. The J segment lost 6 bases and the V segment lost 4 bases, leaving 17 bases of the junction unmatched. The CDR3 sequence: CSVVYGLGAGGGEQYF. The CDR3, as DNA: TGCAGCGTTGTCTACGGTTTGGGGGCAGGGGGCGGCGAGCAGTACTTC.

This clonotype was seen many times. This beta chain appears as a stray read in a library generated for alpha chains; its size is not informative. V and J are TRBV5-4 and TRBJ1-1; D is uncertain. This CDR3 is 14 amino acids long. The germline V and J ends were trimmed by 0 bases and 4 bases, with 10 bases remaining between them. Germline CDR1 reads SGHNT; CDR2 reads YYREEE (reference sequence). This CDR3 reads CASSLDQTGTEAFF. The CDR3 nucleotides read TGTGCCAGCAGCTTGGATCAGACGGGCACTGAAGCTTTCTTT.

This clonotype occurred many times. A library prepared for alpha chains yielded this beta chain as an off-target read; its size is of little meaning. This rearrangement joins TRBV7-2 to TRBJ2-5; D gene uncertain. With 4 bases removed from V and 0 bases from J, the gap between germline ends came to 9 bases. The CDR3 is 14 residues long. Germline CDR1 is SGHTA and CDR2 is FQGNSA. The CDR3 DNA is TGTGCCAGCAGCTCCTTGGGGTACCAAGAGACCCAGTACTTC. This encodes CASSSLGYQETQYF.

In this sample, this clonotype turned up many times. This beta chain is a stray sequence in a library constructed for alpha chains; its clone size is not meaningful. The J gene is TRBJ2-1, the V gene TRBV18; possibly TRBD2 for D (6 bases). With 3 bases removed from V and 3 bases from J, the gap between germline ends came to 15 bases. Germline-derived CDR1 and CDR2 are KGHSH and LQKENI. The CDR3 loop spans 16 amino acids. The DNA for the CDR3 is TGTGCCAGCTCACCTCCGAGTGCGGGGTTCTACAATGAGCAGTTCTTC. Its translation: CASSPPSAGFYNEQFF.

This clonotype was recorded many times. For a library built for alpha chains, this beta chain is a stray read; little rests on its size. The rearrangement links TRBV7-2 to TRBJ1-6; D remains unclear. This CDR3 has 15 amino acids. Germline CDR1 SGHTA, CDR2 FQGNSA. Trimming shortened V by 1 base and J by 7 bases, and 11 bases separated the two germline ends. CDR3 loop: CASSLVGPGNSPLHF. In DNA, the CDR3 is TGTGCCAGCAGCTTAGTAGGGCCCGGAAATTCACCCCTCCACTTT.